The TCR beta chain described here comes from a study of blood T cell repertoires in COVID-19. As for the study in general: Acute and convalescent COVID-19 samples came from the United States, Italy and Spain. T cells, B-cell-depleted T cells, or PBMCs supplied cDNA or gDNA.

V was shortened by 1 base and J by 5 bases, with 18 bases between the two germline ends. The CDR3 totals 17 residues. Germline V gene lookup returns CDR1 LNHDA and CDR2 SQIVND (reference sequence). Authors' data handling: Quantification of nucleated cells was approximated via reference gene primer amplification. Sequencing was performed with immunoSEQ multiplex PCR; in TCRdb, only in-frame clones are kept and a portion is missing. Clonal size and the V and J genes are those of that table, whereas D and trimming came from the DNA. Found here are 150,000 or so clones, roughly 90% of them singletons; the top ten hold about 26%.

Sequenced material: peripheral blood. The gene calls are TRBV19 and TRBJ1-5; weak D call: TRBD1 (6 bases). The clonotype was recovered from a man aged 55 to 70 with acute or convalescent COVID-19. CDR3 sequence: CASSIGRLGRGDQPQHF. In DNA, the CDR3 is TGTGCCAGTAGTATAGGGCGACTCGGCAGGGGCGATCAGCCCCAGCATTTT.